This T cell receptor beta chain derives from a study of T and B cells in COVID-19 patients. BIOMED2 TRB-A/B primer pools were used in multiplex TRB PCR. TCRdb independently ran MiXCR on the multiplex PCR reads; one entry per CDR3 protein. This table holds about 5,800 distinct CDR3 sequences, 25% to 30% found once. Each TRB amplification used about 220-500 ng of genomic DNA from blood. The germline V gene has CDR1 GTSNPN and CDR2 SVGIG (reference sequence). The CDR3 covers 14 residues. The V end was cut by 3 bases, the J end by 4 bases, with 15 bases between. Judged by abundance, this clonotype is medium-sized.

The sample comprised blood. The receptor was derived from a human donor with active COVID-19. The V and J genes are TRBV30 and TRBJ1-2; no firm D call. CDR3: CAWRGVGRVYGYTF. In DNA form, the CDR3 reads TGTGCCTGGAGGGGTGTAGGGCGGGTCTATGGCTACACCTTC.